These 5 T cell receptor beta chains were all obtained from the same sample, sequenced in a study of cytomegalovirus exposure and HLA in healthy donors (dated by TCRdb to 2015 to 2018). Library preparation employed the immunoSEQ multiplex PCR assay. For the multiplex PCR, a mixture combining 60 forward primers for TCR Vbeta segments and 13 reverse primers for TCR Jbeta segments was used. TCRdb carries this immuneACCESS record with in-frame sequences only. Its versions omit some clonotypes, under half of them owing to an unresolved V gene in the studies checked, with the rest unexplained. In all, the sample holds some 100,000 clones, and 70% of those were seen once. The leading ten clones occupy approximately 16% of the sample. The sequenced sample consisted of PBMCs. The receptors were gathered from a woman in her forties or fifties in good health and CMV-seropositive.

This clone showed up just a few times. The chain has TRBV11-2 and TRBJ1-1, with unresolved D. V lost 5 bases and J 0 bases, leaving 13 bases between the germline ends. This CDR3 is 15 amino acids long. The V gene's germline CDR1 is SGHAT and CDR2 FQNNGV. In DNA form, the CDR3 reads TGTGCCAGCAGCCTCCCGAGAAAAATGAACACTGAAGCTTTCTTT. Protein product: CASSLPRKMNTEAFF.

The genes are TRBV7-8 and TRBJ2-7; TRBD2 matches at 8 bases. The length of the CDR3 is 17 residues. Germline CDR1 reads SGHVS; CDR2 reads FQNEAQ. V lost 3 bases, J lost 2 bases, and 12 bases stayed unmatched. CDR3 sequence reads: CASSFSPGTSFTYEQYF. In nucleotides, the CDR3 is TGTGCCAGCAGCTTTTCACCCGGGACTAGTTTTACCTACGAGCAGTACTTC.

CDR3 loop: CASRPGTGFFSDEQYF. The CDR3 DNA reads TGTGCCAGCAGACCCGGGACAGGGTTTTTCTCAGACGAGCAGTACTTC. The V and J genes are TRBV27 and TRBJ2-5; 9 bases fit TRBD1. The J call could be wrong; TRBJ2-7 is a better fit for the DNA end. The CDR3 contains 16 residues. Germline lookup yields CDR1 MNHEY and CDR2 SMNVEV (reference sequence).

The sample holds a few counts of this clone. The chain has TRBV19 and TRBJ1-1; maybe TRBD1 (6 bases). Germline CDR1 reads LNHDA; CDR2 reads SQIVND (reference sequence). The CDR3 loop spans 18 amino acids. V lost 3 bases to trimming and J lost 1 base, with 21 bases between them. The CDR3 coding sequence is TGTGCCAGTAGTATGGGCATTGTGGATGGACAGAGGAACACTGAAGCTTTCTTT. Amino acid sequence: CASSMGIVDGQRNTEAFF. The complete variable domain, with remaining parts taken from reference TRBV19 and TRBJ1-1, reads DGGITQSPKYLFRKEGQNVTLSCEQNLNHDAMYWYRQDPGQGLRLIYYSQIVNDFQKGDIAEGYSVSREKKESFPLTVTSAQKNPTAFYLCASSMGIVDGQRNTEAFFGQGTRLTVV.

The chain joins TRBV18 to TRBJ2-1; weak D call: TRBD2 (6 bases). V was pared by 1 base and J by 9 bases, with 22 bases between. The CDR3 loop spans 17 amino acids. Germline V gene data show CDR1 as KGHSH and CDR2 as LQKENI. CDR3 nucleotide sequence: TGTGCCAGCTCACCACAACCATCGGGAGAAGGTATAGGTGAGCAGTTCTTC. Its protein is CASSPQPSGEGIGEQFF.